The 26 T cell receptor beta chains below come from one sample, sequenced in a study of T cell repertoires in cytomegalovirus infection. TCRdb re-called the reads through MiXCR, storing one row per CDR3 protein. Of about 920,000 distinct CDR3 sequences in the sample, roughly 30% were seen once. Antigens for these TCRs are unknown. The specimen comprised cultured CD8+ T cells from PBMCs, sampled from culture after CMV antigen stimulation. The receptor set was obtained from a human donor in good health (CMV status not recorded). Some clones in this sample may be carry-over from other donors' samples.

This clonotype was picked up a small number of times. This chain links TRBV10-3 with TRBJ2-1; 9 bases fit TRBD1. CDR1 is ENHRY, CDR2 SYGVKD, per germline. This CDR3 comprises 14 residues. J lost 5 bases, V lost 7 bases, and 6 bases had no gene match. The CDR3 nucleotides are TGTGCCATCATTCCCGACAGGGGGAACAATGAGCAGTTCTTC. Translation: CAIIPDRGNNEQFF.

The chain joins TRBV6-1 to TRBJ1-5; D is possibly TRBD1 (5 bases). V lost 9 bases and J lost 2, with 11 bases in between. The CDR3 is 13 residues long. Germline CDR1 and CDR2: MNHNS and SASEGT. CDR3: CASLWGGNQPQHF. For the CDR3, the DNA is TGTGCCAGTCTTTGGGGGGGCAATCAGCCCCAGCATTTT.

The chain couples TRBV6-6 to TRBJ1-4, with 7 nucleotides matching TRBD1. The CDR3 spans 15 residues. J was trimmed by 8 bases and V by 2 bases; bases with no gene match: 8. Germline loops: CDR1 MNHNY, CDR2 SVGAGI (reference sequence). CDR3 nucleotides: TGTGCCAGCAGTTACACGGGACAGAGAGGGGAAAAACTGTTTTTT. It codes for CASSYTGQRGEKLFF.

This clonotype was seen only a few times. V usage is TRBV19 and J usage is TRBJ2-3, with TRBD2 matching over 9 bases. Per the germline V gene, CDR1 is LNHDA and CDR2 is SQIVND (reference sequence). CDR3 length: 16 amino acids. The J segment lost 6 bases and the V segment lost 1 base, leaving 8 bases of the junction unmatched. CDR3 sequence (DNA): TGTGCCAGTAGTATAGGAGTGGCGGGGGGGCCGGATACGCAGTATTTT. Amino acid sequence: CASSIGVAGGPDTQYF.

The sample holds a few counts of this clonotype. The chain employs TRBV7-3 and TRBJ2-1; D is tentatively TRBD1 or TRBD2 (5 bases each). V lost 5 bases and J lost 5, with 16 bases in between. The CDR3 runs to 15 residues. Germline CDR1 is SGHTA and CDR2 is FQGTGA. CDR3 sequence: CASSPGPQYHNEQFF. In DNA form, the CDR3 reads TGTGCCAGCAGCCCGGGACCCCAATACCACAATGAGCAGTTCTTC.

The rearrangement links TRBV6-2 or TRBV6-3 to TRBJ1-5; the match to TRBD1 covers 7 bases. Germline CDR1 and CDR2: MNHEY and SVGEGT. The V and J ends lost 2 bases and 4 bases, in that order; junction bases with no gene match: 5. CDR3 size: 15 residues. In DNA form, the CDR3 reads TGTGCCAGCAGTTACGGGAGACAGGGTAATCAGCCCCAGCATTTT. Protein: CASSYGRQGNQPQHF.

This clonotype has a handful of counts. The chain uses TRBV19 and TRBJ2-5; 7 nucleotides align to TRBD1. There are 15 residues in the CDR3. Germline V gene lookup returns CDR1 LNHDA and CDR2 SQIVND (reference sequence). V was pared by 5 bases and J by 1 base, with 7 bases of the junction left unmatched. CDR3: CASSEQGRFQETQYF. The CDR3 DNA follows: TGTGCCAGTAGTGAACAGGGGCGATTCCAAGAGACCCAGTACTTC.

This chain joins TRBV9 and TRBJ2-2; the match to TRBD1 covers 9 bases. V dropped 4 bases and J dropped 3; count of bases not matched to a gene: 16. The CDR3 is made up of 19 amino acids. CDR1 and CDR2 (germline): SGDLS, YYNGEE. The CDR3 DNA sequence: TGTGCCAGCAGCACCCCCACTGGGGACAGGGCGAGGGACACCGGGGAGCTGTTTTTT. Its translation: CASSTPTGDRARDTGELFF.

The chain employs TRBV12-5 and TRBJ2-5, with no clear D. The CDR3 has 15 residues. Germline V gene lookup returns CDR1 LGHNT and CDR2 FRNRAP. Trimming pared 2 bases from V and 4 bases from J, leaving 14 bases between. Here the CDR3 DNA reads TGTGCTAGTGGTTTGACGTCCGGGTTGGGAGAGACCCAGTACTTC. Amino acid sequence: CASGLTSGLGETQYF. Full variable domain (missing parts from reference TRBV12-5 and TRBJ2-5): DARVTQTPRHKVTEMGQEVTMRCQPILGHNTVFWYRQTMMQGLELLAYFRNRAPLDDSGMPKDRFSAEMPDATLATLKIQPSEPRDSAVYFCASGLTSGLGETQYFGPGTRLLVL.

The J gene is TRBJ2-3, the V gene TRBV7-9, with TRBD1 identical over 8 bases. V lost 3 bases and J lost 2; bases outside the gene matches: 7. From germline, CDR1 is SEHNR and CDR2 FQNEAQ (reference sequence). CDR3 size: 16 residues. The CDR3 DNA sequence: TGTGCCAGCAGCTTCCGGGACAGGCCGCTCACAGATACGCAGTATTTT. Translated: CASSFRDRPLTDTQYF.

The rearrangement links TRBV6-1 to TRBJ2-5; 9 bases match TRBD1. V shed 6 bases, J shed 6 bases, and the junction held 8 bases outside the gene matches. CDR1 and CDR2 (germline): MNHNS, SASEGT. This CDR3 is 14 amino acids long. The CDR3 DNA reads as TGTGCCAGCAGGGCCGGGACAGGGAGAAAGACCCAGTACTTC. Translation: CASRAGTGRKTQYF.

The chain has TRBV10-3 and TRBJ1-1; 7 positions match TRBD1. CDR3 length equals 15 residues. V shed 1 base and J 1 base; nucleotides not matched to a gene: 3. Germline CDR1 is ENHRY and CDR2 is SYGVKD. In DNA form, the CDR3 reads TGTGCCATCAGTGAGTTTAGGGGGCGGAACACTGAAGCTTTCTTT. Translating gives CAISEFRGRNTEAFF.

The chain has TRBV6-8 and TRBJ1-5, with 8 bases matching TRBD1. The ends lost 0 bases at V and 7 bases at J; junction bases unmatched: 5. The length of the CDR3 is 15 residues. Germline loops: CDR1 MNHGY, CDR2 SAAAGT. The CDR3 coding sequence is TGTGCCAGCAGTTACTCGGACAGGGTTGGACAGCCCCAGCATTTT. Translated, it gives CASSYSDRVGQPQHF.

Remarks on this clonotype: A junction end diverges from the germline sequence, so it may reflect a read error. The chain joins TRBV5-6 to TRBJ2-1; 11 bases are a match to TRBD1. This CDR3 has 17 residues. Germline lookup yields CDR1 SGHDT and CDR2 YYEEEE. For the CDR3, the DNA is TGTGCCAGCAGTTTGGGACAGGGGGTCTACTCCTACAATGAGCAGTTCTTC. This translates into CASSLGQGVYSYNEQFF.

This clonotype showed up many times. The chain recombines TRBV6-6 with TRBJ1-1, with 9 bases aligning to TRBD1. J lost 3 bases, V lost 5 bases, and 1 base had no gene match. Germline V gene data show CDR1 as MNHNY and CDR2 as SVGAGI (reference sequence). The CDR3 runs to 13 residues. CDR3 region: CASSRTGDTEAFF. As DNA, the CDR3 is TGTGCCAGCAGTCGGACAGGGGACACTGAAGCTTTCTTT.

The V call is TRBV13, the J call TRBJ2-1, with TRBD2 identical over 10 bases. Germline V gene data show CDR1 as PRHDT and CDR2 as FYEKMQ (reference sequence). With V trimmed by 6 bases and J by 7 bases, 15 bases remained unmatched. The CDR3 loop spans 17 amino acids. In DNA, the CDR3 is TGTGCCAGCAGTTCTCACCACAGCGGGGGGGCCTTTAATGAGCAGTTCTTC. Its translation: CASSSHHSGGAFNEQFF.

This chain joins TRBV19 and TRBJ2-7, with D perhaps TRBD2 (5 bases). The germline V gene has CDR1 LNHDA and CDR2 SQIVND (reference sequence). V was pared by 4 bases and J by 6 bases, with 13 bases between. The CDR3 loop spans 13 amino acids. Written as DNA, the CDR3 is TGTGCCAGTAGTAGTAGGGTCGGAGGCGAGCAGTACTTC. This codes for CASSSRVGGEQYF.

CDR3 region: CASSATSGGVKNIQYF. The CDR3 DNA reads as TGTGCCAGCAGTGCTACCTCGGGGGGGGTCAAAAACATTCAGTACTTC. This chain joins TRBV2 and TRBJ2-4; 8 bases align to TRBD2. V lost 4 bases, J lost 3 bases, and 8 bases stayed unmatched. The CDR3 is made up of 16 amino acids. The V gene's germline CDR1 is SNHLY and CDR2 FYNNEI.

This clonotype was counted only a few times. The CDR3 spells CASLGQEPHSGANVLTF. The CDR3 DNA is TGTGCTAGCTTGGGACAGGAACCCCACTCTGGGGCCAACGTCCTGACTTTC. The J gene is TRBJ2-6, the V gene TRBV12-5, with 8 bases aligning to TRBD1. CDR3 length equals 17 residues. Germline V gene sequence: CDR1 LGHNT, CDR2 FRNRAP. With 9 bases clipped from V and 0 bases from J, the junction kept 10 bases outside the gene matches.

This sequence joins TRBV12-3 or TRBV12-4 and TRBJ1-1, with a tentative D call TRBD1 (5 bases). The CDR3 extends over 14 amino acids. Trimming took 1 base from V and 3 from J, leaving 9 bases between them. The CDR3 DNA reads TGTGCCAGCAGTTTAGTCAGGGCTTACACTGAAGCTTTCTTT. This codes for CASSLVRAYTEAFF.

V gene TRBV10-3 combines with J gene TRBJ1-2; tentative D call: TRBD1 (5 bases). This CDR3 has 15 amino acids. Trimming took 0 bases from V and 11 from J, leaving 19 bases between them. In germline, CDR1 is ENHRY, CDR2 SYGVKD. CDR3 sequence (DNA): TGTGCCATCAGTGAGTCCACAGGTCCAGTGGAGGGTTACACCTTC. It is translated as CAISESTGPVEGYTF.

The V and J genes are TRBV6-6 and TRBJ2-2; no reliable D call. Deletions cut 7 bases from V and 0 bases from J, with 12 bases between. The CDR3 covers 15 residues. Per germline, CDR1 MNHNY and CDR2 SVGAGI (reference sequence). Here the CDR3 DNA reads TGTGCCAGCACATCGGACGAAGCGAACACCGGGGAGCTGTTTTTT. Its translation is CASTSDEANTGELFF.

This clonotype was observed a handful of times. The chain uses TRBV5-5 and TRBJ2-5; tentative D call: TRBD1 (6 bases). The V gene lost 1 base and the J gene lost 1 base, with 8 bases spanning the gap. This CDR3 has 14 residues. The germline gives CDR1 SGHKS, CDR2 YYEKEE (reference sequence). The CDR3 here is CASSLYRAQETQYF. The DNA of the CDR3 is TGTGCCAGCAGCTTGTACAGGGCCCAAGAGACCCAGTACTTC.

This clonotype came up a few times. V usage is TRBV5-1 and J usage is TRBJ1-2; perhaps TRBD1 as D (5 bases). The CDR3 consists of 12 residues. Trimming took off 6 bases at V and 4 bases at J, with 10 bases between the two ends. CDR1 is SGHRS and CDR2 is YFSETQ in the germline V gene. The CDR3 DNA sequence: TGCGCCAGCACCGATAGGGGCTATGGCTACACCTTC. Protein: CASTDRGYGYTF.

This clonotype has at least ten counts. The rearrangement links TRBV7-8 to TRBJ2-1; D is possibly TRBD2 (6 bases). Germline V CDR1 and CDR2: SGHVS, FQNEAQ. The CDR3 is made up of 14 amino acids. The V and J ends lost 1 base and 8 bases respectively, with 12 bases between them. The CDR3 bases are TGTGCCAGCAGCTTAGGGAGGGGAGAGGATGAGCAGTTCTTC. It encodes CASSLGRGEDEQFF.

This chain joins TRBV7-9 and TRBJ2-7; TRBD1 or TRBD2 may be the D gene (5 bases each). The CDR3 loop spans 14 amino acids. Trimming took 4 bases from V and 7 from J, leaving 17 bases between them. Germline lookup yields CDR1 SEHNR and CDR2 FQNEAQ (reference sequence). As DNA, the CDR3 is TGTGCCAGCAGCTCCCTAGGGCAGGGACGTGAGCAGTACTTC. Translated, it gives CASSSLGQGREQYF.